The text below deals with one TCR beta chain. The sample originates from a study of blood T cells in healthy people across ages. Primed by a sample-barcoded 5' primer and a J-beta primer mix, a second PCR proceeded for about 6 to 11 cycles. TCRdb re-analysed the 5' RACE reads in MiXCR, keeping a single row per CDR3 protein. This table holds a few hundred thousand distinct CDR3 sequences, approximately 26% found once. CDR3 size: 17 residues. V lost 4 bases, J lost 4 bases, and 9 bases stayed unmatched. In germline, CDR1 is SEHNR, CDR2 FQNEAQ (reference sequence). Another study also made use of these data, one on T cells of mothers and their children. That source adds: Researchers put all of the extracted RNA into cDNA synthesis, using around 1.5 ug per 15 ul. Mothers gave over 8 million TCR beta CDR3 reads each, and children several million each. Related mother-child pairs shared marginally more repertoire than unrelated pairs, though not significantly.

The gene calls are TRBV7-9 and TRBJ1-4, with TRBD1 identical over 10 bases. Sequenced input: blood. The sequence was obtained from a boy aged 2 to 10 in good health. The chain's CDR3 is CASSSGQGSAGNEKLFF. DNA of the CDR3: TGTGCCAGCAGCTCGGGACAGGGGTCTGCTGGTAATGAAAAACTGTTTTTT. Full variable domain (rest looked up from reference TRBV7-9 and TRBJ1-4): DTGVSQNPRHKITKRGQNVTFRCDPISEHNRLYWYRQTLGQGPEFLTYFQNEAQLEKSRLLSDRFSAERPKGSFSTLEIQRTEQGDSAMYLCASSSGQGSAGNEKLFFGSGTQLSVL.